This T cell receptor beta chain was sequenced in a study of blood T cells in healthy people across ages. Findings and limits, study-wide: Estimates based on one million T cells were treated as lower bounds. The recorded TCR beta diversity per million T cells decreased in a roughly linear manner with age.

In terms of origin and age, donors were healthy Caucasian individuals from Russia aged roughly 6 to 100. CDR3 size: 15 residues. The germline gives CDR1 SGHDN, CDR2 FVKESK. Trimming cost V 0 bases and J 4 bases, with 13 bases left between them. This clonotype has only a few counts. The antigen remains undetermined. A sample-barcoded 5' primer and a J-beta primer mix were used in a second PCR of roughly 6 to 11 cycles. Researchers report that a template-switch adaptor with 12 random nucleotides tagged each cDNA molecule. TCRdb re-analysed the 5' RACE reads in MiXCR, keeping a single row per CDR3 protein. The profile shows about 1.8 million distinct CDR3 sequences, around 50% of them singletons.

This clonotype originated in a woman aged 35 to 49 in good health. V gene TRBV14 combines with J gene TRBJ2-7; D is unresolved. The sample consisted of blood. In nucleotides, the CDR3 is TGTGCCAGCAGCCAAGATCAAGCAGTCACGTACGAGCAGTACTTC. Residues: CASSQDQAVTYEQYF.